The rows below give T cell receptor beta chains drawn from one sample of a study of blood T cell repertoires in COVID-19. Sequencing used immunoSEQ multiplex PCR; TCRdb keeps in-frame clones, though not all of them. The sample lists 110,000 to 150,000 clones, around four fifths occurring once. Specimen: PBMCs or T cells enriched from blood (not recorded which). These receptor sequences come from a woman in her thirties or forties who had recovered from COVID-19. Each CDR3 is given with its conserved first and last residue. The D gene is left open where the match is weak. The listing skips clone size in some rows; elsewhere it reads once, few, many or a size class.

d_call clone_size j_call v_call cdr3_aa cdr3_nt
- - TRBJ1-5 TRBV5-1 CASSPKNRSSNQPQHF TGCGCCAGCAGCCCTAAGAACAGGAGTAGCAATCAGCCCCAGCATTTT
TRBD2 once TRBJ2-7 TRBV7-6 CASSPTAQRESSYEQYF TGTGCCAGCAGCCCAACGGCGCAGCGGGAGAGCTCCTACGAGCAGTACTTC
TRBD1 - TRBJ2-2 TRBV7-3 CASSFPNRDRVYIVELFF TGTGCCAGCAGCTTTCCAAATCGGGACAGGGTTTATATTGTGGAGCTGTTTTTT
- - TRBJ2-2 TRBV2 CASSDEVTGELFF TGTGCCAGCAGTGATGAGGTTACCGGGGAGCTGTTTTTT
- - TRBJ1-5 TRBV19 CASSILTGFSNQPQHF TGTGCCAGTAGTATCTTGACAGGATTTAGCAATCAGCCCCAGCATTTT
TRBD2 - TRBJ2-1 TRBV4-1 CASNLGPGGDNEQFF TGCGCCAGCAACCTAGGGCCGGGAGGAGATAATGAGCAGTTCTTC
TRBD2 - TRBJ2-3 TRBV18 CASSPPTGTSGGTDTQYF TGTGCCAGCTCACCACCGACCGGGACTAGCGGGGGGACAGATACGCAGTATTTT
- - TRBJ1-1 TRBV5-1 CASSLAVDRSSTEAFF TGCGCCAGCAGCTTGGCGGTAGACAGGAGCTCCACTGAAGCTTTCTTT
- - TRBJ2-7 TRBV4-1 CASSQARSSYEQYF TGCGCCAGCAGCCAAGCCCGGAGCTCCTACGAGCAGTACTTC
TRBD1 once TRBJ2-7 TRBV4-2 CASSQDFQGDNTEQYF TGTGCCAGCAGCCAAGATTTCCAGGGGGATAACACAGAGCAGTACTTC
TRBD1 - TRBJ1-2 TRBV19 CASSISGTGVSYGYTF TGTGCCAGTAGTATCTCCGGGACAGGGGTTAGCTATGGCTACACCTTC
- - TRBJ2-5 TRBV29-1 CSVVGGVRETQYF TGCAGCGTTGTCGGGGGAGTGAGGGAGACCCAGTACTTC